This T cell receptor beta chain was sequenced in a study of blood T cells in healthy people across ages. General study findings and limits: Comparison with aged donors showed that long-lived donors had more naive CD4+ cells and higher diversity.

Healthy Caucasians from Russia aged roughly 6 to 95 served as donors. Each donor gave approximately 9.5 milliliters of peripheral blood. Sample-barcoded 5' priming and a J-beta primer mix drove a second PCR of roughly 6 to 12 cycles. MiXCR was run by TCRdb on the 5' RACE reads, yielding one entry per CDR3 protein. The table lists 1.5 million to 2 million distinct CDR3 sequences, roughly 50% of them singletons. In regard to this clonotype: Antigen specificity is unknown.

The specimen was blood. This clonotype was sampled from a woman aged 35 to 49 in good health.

The CDR3 protein is CASSGGWGGYEQFF. The CDR3, as DNA: TGTGCCAGCAGTGGAGGGTGGGGGGGATATGAGCAGTTCTTC. The V call is TRBV25-1, the J call TRBJ2-1; 7 bases align to TRBD2. V lost 4 bases, J lost 8 bases, and 8 bases stayed unmatched. Germline V CDR1 and CDR2: MGHDK, SYGVNS. The CDR3 is 14 residues long.